This T cell receptor beta chain was recovered during a study of OX40 agonist ivuxolimab in advanced cancers. Regarding the complete study: Ivuxolimab, which targeted the costimulatory receptor OX40 (CD134), was an agonistic, fully human IgG2 monoclonal antibody. Intravenous ivuxolimab was administered to patients every 2 weeks at six dose levels: 0.01, 0.1, 0.3, 1.5, 3 and 10 mg/kg. Among the roughly 52 dose-escalation patients, about 19 had hepatocellular carcinoma, roughly 15 melanoma, 9 renal cell carcinoma and 9 head and neck cancer. The dose-escalation cohort was almost 85% male with a mean age of approximately 60 years, ranging from 23 to 79. Partial responses occurred in three dose-escalation patients, of whom one had hepatocellular carcinoma and two had cutaneous melanoma. The monotherapy dose-escalation portion (N of about 50 patients) of the phase I ivuxolimab trial is reported in the paper. Peripheral TCRbeta sequencing was intended to test whether TCR sequence diversity was altered and clonal T-cell expansion was caused by ivuxolimab. Patients were allowed to have had prior anti-PD-1, anti-PD-L1 or anti-CTLA-4 therapy, and more than 30% of the dose-escalation patients had previously received checkpoint inhibitors. Points the paper makes about the study in general: Low levels of normalized T-cell clonal expansion were also shown by some nonresponding patients. At doses of 0.1 to 3.0 mg/kg, clonal expansion of both CD4+ and CD8+ T cells in blood was seen between baseline and week 6. Partial responders in the 0.1-3.0 mg/kg groups had among the lowest normalized peripheral clonal expansion, especially among CD8+ T cells. After ivuxolimab, more expanded clones were found on average in CD8+ T cells than in CD4+ T cells. The antigen specificity of the peripheral T cells that underwent clonal expansion was not determined.

Genomic DNA was extracted from sorted cells for sequencing of the TCRbeta CDR3 region. TCRbeta CDR3 regions were sequenced using the immunoSEQ Assay. TCRdb carries this immuneACCESS record with in-frame sequences only. Its versions omit some clonotypes, under half of them owing to an unresolved V gene in the studies checked, with the rest unexplained. The table for this sample lists about 50,000 clones; around 90% of them were counted only once. 5% to 6.5% of the sample is taken by the ten largest. Cut back by 2 bases and 8 bases, the V and J ends lie 15 bases apart. From its cysteine to its phenylalanine, the CDR3 spans 14 amino acids. The DNA shown is the 42-base CDR3, in frame from base 1. The germline V gene encodes CDR1 MNHNS and CDR2 SASEGT. On this clone: Its antigen has not been determined. Base-call qualities are not available, and no considerably larger clone is one nucleotide away.

Patients with autoimmune disease history or receiving systemic immunosuppression were excluded from the trial. Peripheral blood for TCR sequencing was collected from all dose cohorts at baseline, on cycle 4 day 1, and on cycle 7 day 1. Samples were obtained from an open-label, multicenter, first-in-human phase I dose-escalation trial of ivuxolimab. Adults with locally advanced or metastatic melanoma, renal cell, hepatocellular, or head and neck squamous cell carcinoma were enrolled in the trial. Before TCR sequencing, CD4+ and CD8+ T cells were separately sorted from peripheral blood. Material: CD4+ or CD8+ T cells sorted from blood, obtained in a trial of the OX40 agonist ivuxolimab. The V and J genes are TRBV6-1 and TRBJ1-1, and the D gene may be TRBD1, 5 bases matching. This clonotype was sampled from an adult with an advanced solid tumor such as melanoma, head and neck, liver or kidney cancer. The CDR3 here reads CASSEPARQPEAFF. In nucleotide form, the sequence is TGTGCCAGCAGTGAACCGGCCAGACAGCCAGAAGCTTTCTTT.